The entry below describes one TCR beta chain. Losses at the gene ends were 0 bases for V and 0 bases for J; bases not matched to a gene: 0. There are 15 residues in the CDR3. Germline CDR1 is MDHEN and CDR2 is SYDVKM. This entry comes from a study of T cell changes during pregnancy in multiple sclerosis. The protocol was immunoSEQ multiplex PCR, while the TCRdb copy is restricted to in-frame clones and leaves out a portion. This table has roughly 59,000 clones, over 85% appearing once. The sample consisted of CD4+ T cells from peripheral blood mononuclear cells, taken before pregnancy. The source of this sequence is a female donor with multiple sclerosis, enrolled in a pregnancy study. This chain uses TRBV28 with TRBJ2-7, with 9 nucleotides matching TRBD2. The chain's CDR3 is CASSLWREGSYEQYF. Written as DNA, the CDR3 is TGTGCCAGCAGTTTATGGCGGGAGGGCTCCTACGAGCAGTACTTC.